These 12 T cell receptor beta chains were all obtained from the same sample, sequenced in a study of shared clonotypes between healthy human individuals. Clones were read by immunoSEQ multiplex PCR, and TCRdb kept only the in-frame ones, dropping some. The profile covers about 490,000 clones, with over 70% appearing a single time and 9.5% to 15% taken by the ten largest. The sequenced sample was PBMCs. The origin of the receptors is a woman aged 40 to 50 in good health. Some clones in this sample may be carry-over from other donors' samples.

The chain links TRBV7-2 to TRBJ2-1; 8 bases agree with TRBD2. With 0 bases clipped from V and 6 bases from J, the junction kept 4 bases outside the gene matches. Germline CDR1 is SGHTA and CDR2 is FQGNSA. This CDR3 comprises 15 residues. CDR3 sequence reads: CASSLASGIGNEQFF. The DNA of the CDR3 is TGTGCCAGCAGCTTAGCTAGCGGGATTGGCAATGAGCAGTTCTTC.

In the case of this clone: This clone may be a read error of a much larger clone one base away. J is TRBJ1-1 and V is TRBV9, with TRBD1 matching 8 bases. Germline CDR1 is SGDLS and CDR2 is YYNGEE. Trimming cost V 4 bases and J 4 bases; bases outside gene matches: 3. This CDR3 has 13 residues. The CDR3: CASSPGTGTEAFF. The CDR3 DNA is TGTGCCAGCAGCCCCGGGACAGGCACTGAAGCTTTCTTT.

This chain joins TRBV27 and TRBJ1-2, with unresolved D. The V gene lost 5 bases and the J gene lost 3 bases, with 13 bases spanning the gap. The germline V gene encodes CDR1 MNHEY and CDR2 SMNVEV (reference sequence). The CDR3 has 14 amino acids. In DNA, the CDR3 is TGTGCCAGCAGTAGCCGGGCCGTCGACTATGGCTACACCTTC. Protein: CASSSRAVDYGYTF.

This clone was detected only a few times. A far larger clone is a single base away, which makes a read error likely. Additional DNA sequences in this sample encode the identical CDR3. The genes are TRBV29-1 and TRBJ2-5, with 13 bases matching TRBD2. This CDR3 has 14 amino acids. Germline values: CDR1 SQVTM, CDR2 ANQGSEA. The CDR3 sequence is CSARTSGSLETQYF. The CDR3 DNA follows: TGTAGCGCTCGGACTAGCGGGAGTCTAGAGACCCAGTACTTC.

This chain connects TRBV6-5 to TRBJ2-2; TRBD1 is a possible D gene (5 bases). Between the trimmed V and J ends, which lost 10 bases and 4 bases, there was a span of 10 bases. Germline V lookup: CDR1 MNHEY, CDR2 SVGAGI. The CDR3 runs to 12 residues. The CDR3 reads CATSRGTGELFF. The CDR3 DNA sequence: TGTGCCACCTCTAGGGGCACCGGGGAGCTGTTTTTT.

The chain couples TRBV28 to TRBJ2-7, with D possibly TRBD2 on 5 matching bases. Germline CDR1 and CDR2: MDHEN and SYDVKM. CDR3 length equals 14 residues. V dropped 8 bases and J dropped 4 bases, with 18 bases sitting between them. The CDR3 reads CASGLWTGLYEQYF. Here the CDR3 DNA reads TGTGCCAGCGGCCTATGGACTGGGCTTTACGAGCAGTACTTC.

Details on this clone: This likely traces to a read error, being one base from a far larger clone. Distinct nucleotide sequences in the sample also encode this CDR3. This chain links TRBV29-1 with TRBJ1-2, with 10 bases matching TRBD1. The CDR3 spans 14 residues. CDR1 SQVTM and CDR2 ANQGSEA come from the germline V gene. The CDR3 reads CSVGRQGANYGYTF. The CDR3 DNA reads TGCAGCGTTGGCCGACAGGGGGCGAACTATGGCTATACCTTC.

Remarks on this clone: A far more abundant clone sits one base away, making this likely a read error. The chain is built from TRBV5-4 and TRBJ1-2; 7 bases map to TRBD1. Germline V gene lookup returns CDR1 SGHNT and CDR2 YYREEE (reference sequence). The CDR3 spans 16 residues. Here the CDR3 reads CASSLSQGRGNYCYTF. The CDR3 DNA sequence: TGTGCCAGCAGCTTGTCACAGGGGAGGGGGAACTATTGCTACACCTTC.

The V call is TRBV28, the J call TRBJ2-1, with 11 bases aligning to TRBD2. The length of the CDR3 is 14 residues. Per germline, CDR1 MDHEN and CDR2 SYDVKM. V shed 3 bases and J 8 bases; nucleotides not matched to a gene: 3. CDR3 loop: CASSFLAGGDEQFF. The CDR3 nucleotides read TGTGCCAGCAGTTTTCTAGCGGGAGGAGATGAGCAGTTCTTC.

The genes are TRBV5-1 and TRBJ2-7, with D unclear. Germline CDR1 reads SGHRS; CDR2 reads YFSETQ. V dropped 3 bases and J dropped 3 bases, with 16 bases sitting between them. There are 15 residues in the CDR3. The CDR3 loop is CASSSQPRGDYEQYF. The CDR3 DNA reads as TGCGCCAGCAGCTCCCAACCTCGAGGAGACTACGAGCAGTACTTC.

In its sample, this clone was seen once. The rearrangement links TRBV7-3 to TRBJ2-1; 8 bases are a match to TRBD1. CDR1 SGHTA and CDR2 FQGTGA come from the germline V gene. Losses at the gene ends were 5 bases for V and 2 bases for J; bases not matched to a gene: 5. The CDR3 has 15 residues. In DNA form, the CDR3 reads TGTGCCAGCAGCAAGGACAGGGCCGCCTACAATGAGCAGTTCTTC. It is translated as CASSKDRAAYNEQFF.

This clone was seen a single time. The rearrangement uses TRBV4-1 and TRBJ2-5; TRBD2 might be the D (5 bases). The V end was cut by 0 bases, the J end by 2 bases, with 13 bases between. The CDR3 sequence is 16 residues long. Germline CDR1 MGHRA, CDR2 YSYEKL. The CDR3 DNA is TGCGCCAGCAGCCAAGAGAGTAGCGTTAGTCAAGAGACCCAGTACTTC. Amino acid sequence: CASSQESSVSQETQYF.